The text below deals with one TCR beta chain. Its cognate antigen is unknown. These data come from a study of Tregs in tolerant kidney transplant recipients. Notes on the study in general: Tregs expanded with activated donor B cells seemed most donor-specific. Validation in larger populations is needed because few patients were studied. Biological reproducibility was not directly addressed, but technical replication error appeared minimal.

This CDR3 is built from 14 residues. Per the germline V gene, CDR1 is MNHNS and CDR2 is SASEGT. V was pared by 5 bases and J by 1 base, with 11 bases between. Produced via immunoSEQ multiplex PCR; TCRdb's table is partial and in-frame only. In the table there are some 250,000 clones, around 81% of which are singletons. Sequencing used CD4+ T cells from blood. The clonotype originates from a human donor in good health. The rearrangement uses TRBV6-1 and TRBJ1-1; perhaps TRBD1 as D (5 bases). The CDR3: CASSPWGGNTEAFF. The CDR3 DNA reads as TGTGCCAGCAGTCCCTGGGGGGGGAACACTGAAGCTTTCTTT.